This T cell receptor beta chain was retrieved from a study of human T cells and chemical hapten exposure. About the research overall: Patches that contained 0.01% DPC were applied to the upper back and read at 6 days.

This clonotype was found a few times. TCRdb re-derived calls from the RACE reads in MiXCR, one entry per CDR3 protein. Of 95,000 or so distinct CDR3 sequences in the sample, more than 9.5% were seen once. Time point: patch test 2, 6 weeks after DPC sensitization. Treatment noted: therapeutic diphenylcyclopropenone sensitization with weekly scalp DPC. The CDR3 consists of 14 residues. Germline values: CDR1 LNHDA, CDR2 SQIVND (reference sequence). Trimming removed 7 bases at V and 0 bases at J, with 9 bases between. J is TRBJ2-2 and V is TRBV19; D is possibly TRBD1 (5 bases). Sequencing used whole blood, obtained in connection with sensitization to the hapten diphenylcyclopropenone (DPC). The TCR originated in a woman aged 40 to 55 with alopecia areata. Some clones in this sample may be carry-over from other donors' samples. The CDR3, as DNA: TGTGCCAGTATGGGGCAGGCGAACACCGGGGAGCTGTTTTTT. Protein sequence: CASMGQANTGELFF.